The clone carrying this T cell receptor beta chain came up a few times. CDR3 length: 17 amino acids. Germline V gene lookup returns CDR1 SGDLS and CDR2 YYNGEE. The J segment lost 1 base and the V segment lost 4 bases, leaving 7 bases of the junction unmatched. This sample was taken from a study of immune cell composition in non-small cell lung cancer. Sequencing used immunoSEQ multiplex PCR; TCRdb keeps in-frame clones, though not all of them. This sample has thousands of clones, with roughly 72% found just once. The clonotype originates from a human donor with non-small cell lung cancer. The sample consisted of lung tumor tissue. The chain joins TRBV9 to TRBJ2-2; 10 bases agree with TRBD2. The CDR3 bases are TGTGCCAGCAGCTTTTCCGGGACTAGCGTGAACACCGGGGAGCTGTTTTTT. This gives the protein CASSFSGTSVNTGELFF.